The 32 T cell receptor beta chains given below trace back to one sample, sequenced in a study of shared clonotypes between healthy human individuals. Using immunoSEQ multiplex PCR, the repertoire was profiled, and TCRdb retains in-frame clones only, with some absent. The sample shows more than 2 million clones, just over 90% of them seen only once. In the naive CD8 group, cells lacked CD45RO and were positively selected for CCR7, so terminally differentiated effector memory CD45RA+ cells were left out. The sequenced sample consisted of naive CD8+ T cells from PBMCs. The receptors were sampled from a man between 18 and 35 years old in good health. Some clones in this sample may be carry-over from other donors' samples.

The V gene is TRBV9, the J gene TRBJ2-7; D perhaps matches TRBD2 (6 bases). V was pared by 0 bases and J by 2 bases, with 12 bases between. Germline-derived CDR1 and CDR2 are SGDLS and YYNGEE. This CDR3 has 15 residues. CDR3 loop: CASSVGSGGAYEQYF. The CDR3 DNA reads as TGTGCCAGCAGCGTAGGGAGCGGAGGGGCCTACGAGCAGTACTTC.

CDR3 region: CSVEEMARLFF. The CDR3 region has the DNA TGCAGCGTTGAAGAAATGGCGAGGCTGTTTTTT. The chain combines TRBV29-1 with TRBJ2-2; the D is unclear. The CDR3 loop spans 11 amino acids. CDR1 is SQVTM and CDR2 is ANQGSEA in the germline V gene. V was cut by 0 bases and J by 13 bases, with 9 bases left in between.

V is TRBV10-3 and J is TRBJ2-7; 7 bases agree with TRBD1. CDR1 and CDR2 from the germline V gene are ENHRY and SYGVKD. This CDR3 has 13 amino acids. The J segment lost 6 bases and the V segment lost 0 bases, leaving 2 bases of the junction unmatched. The CDR3 bases are TGTGCCATCAGTGAGTCGACAGGGCCCGAGCAGTACTTC. It specifies CAISESTGPEQYF.

This sequence joins TRBV7-9 and TRBJ2-7, with 9 nucleotides matching TRBD2. Germline assignment: CDR1 SEHNR and CDR2 FQNEAQ (reference sequence). This CDR3 contains 14 residues. Losses at the gene ends were 5 bases for V and 12 bases for J; bases not matched to a gene: 14. Written as DNA, the CDR3 is TGTGCCAGCAGCCCAGGGGGGAGTAGCGGGAGTCTGTACTTC. It encodes CASSPGGSSGSLYF.

A single count supports this clone. The same CDR3 is also encoded by other DNA sequences in this sample. The CDR3 sequence: CATSSGGSSYEQYF. The CDR3 DNA sequence: TGTGCCACCAGCAGTGGGGGGAGCTCCTACGAGCAGTACTTC. The chain couples TRBV15 to TRBJ2-7; tentative D call: TRBD2 (6 bases). This CDR3 comprises 14 residues. Trimming shortened V by 3 bases and J by 0 bases, and 9 bases separated the two germline ends. Germline V CDR1 and CDR2: LNHNV, YYDKDF (reference sequence).

This clone was detected once. This chain joins TRBV28 and TRBJ1-5; 7 bases agree with TRBD1. The CDR3 loop spans 14 amino acids. From germline, CDR1 is MDHEN and CDR2 SYDVKM. Trimming at V came to 5 bases and at J to 4 bases, leaving 5 bases not matched to a gene. The CDR3 DNA follows: TGTGCCAGCAGTGAGACAGGGATGAATCAGCCCCAGCATTTT. Translated, it gives CASSETGMNQPQHF.

The chain links TRBV7-9 to TRBJ2-3, with 7 bases aligning to TRBD2. Trimming took 5 bases from V and 0 from J; bases not matched to a gene: 11. Germline assignment: CDR1 SEHNR and CDR2 FQNEAQ (reference sequence). The CDR3 totals 17 residues. In DNA form, the CDR3 reads TGTGCCAGCAGCATTAGCGCGTCTAGCGGTAGCACAGATACGCAGTATTTT. The encoded protein is CASSISASSGSTDTQYF. Complete variable domain (other parts from reference TRBV7-9 and TRBJ2-3): DTGVSQNPRHKITKRGQNVTFRCDPISEHNRLYWYRQTLGQGPEFLTYFQNEAQLEKSRLLSDRFSAERPKGSFSTLEIQRTEQGDSAMYLCASSISASSGSTDTQYFGPGTRLTVL.

The chain employs TRBV7-9 and TRBJ2-1; 13 bases are shared with TRBD2. The CDR3 has 15 residues. Germline V gives CDR1 SEHNR, CDR2 FQNEAQ (reference sequence). Trimming removed 6 bases from V and 8 bases from J; junction bases left unmatched: 7. CDR3 coding DNA: TGTGCCAGCAGGCTACTAGCGGGAGGGGGCGATGAGCAGTTCTTC. This sequence encodes CASRLLAGGGDEQFF.

The V call is TRBV6-5, the J call TRBJ1-2; 10 nucleotides align to TRBD1. Losses at the gene ends were 3 bases for V and 8 bases for J; bases not matched to a gene: 6. Germline V gene sequence: CDR1 MNHEY, CDR2 SVGAGI. The CDR3 is made up of 14 amino acids. The DNA for the CDR3 is TGTGCCAGCAGTTATCTGGGGACAGGGGTCGGCTACACCTTC. This encodes CASSYLGTGVGYTF.

The chain combines TRBV12-5 with TRBJ2-4, with 7 nucleotides matching TRBD1. Per the germline V gene, CDR1 is LGHNT and CDR2 is FRNRAP. The CDR3 runs to 18 residues. The trim removed 5 bases at V and 0 bases at J, leaving 13 bases unmatched. CDR3 in amino acids: CASGTDLGTELAKNIQYF. CDR3 nucleotide sequence: TGTGCTAGTGGTACAGACCTCGGGACAGAACTAGCCAAAAACATTCAGTACTTC.

The V and J genes are TRBV27 and TRBJ2-7; 8 bases agree with TRBD1. CDR3 length equals 15 residues. J gave up 3 bases and V 2 bases, and 6 bases lay outside the gene matches. Germline-derived CDR1 and CDR2 are MNHEY and SMNVEV (reference sequence). The CDR3, as DNA: TGTGCCAGCAGTTTAAGACAGGGGCCTTACTACGAGCAGTACTTC. This codes for CASSLRQGPYYEQYF.

A remark on this clone: Different DNA sequences within this sample yield the same CDR3. V usage is TRBV29-1 and J usage is TRBJ1-2, with 9 bases fitting TRBD1. Germline loops: CDR1 SQVTM, CDR2 ANQGSEA. The CDR3 extends over 12 amino acids. Losses at the gene ends were 5 bases for V and 8 bases for J; bases not matched to a gene: 6. In DNA form, the CDR3 reads TGCAGCGTTCCGGGACAGGGAGGAGGCTACACCTTC. Translation: CSVPGQGGGYTF.

V is TRBV28 and J is TRBJ1-1, with 9 bases matching TRBD1. CDR3 length: 14 residues. From germline, CDR1 is MDHEN and CDR2 SYDVKM. V lost 9 bases and J lost 7; bases outside the gene matches: 12. The CDR3: CASSETGGNLEAFF. The CDR3 nucleotides are TGTGCCAGTTCTGAAACAGGGGGCAACCTTGAAGCTTTCTTT.

The chain uses TRBV6-5 and TRBJ2-1; D is possibly TRBD1 or TRBD2 (5 bases each). V lost 4 bases to trimming and J lost 4 bases, with 14 bases between them. The germline CDR1 and CDR2 sequences are MNHEY and SVGAGI. The CDR3 spans 15 residues. CDR3 loop: CASSSAGGAYNEQFF. The CDR3 DNA reads TGTGCCAGCAGTTCCGCGGGTGGGGCTTACAATGAGCAGTTCTTC.

This chain joins TRBV5-1 and TRBJ1-3; perhaps TRBD1 as D (6 bases). The CDR3 is made up of 16 amino acids. V lost 3 bases and J lost 2, with 15 bases in between. Germline V gives CDR1 SGHRS, CDR2 YFSETQ. CDR3 DNA sequence: TGCGCCAGCAGCTCCGGGACACCAGCTACTGGAAACACCATATATTTT. Translation: CASSSGTPATGNTIYF.

The V gene is TRBV6-5, the J gene TRBJ1-4, with 7 positions matching TRBD1. The trim removed 7 bases at V and 3 bases at J, leaving 2 bases unmatched. The CDR3 loop spans 13 amino acids. Germline loops: CDR1 MNHEY, CDR2 SVGAGI. The CDR3 nucleotides read TGTGCCAGCAAAGGGGGCTCTAATGAAAAACTGTTTTTT. This codes for CASKGGSNEKLFF.

This chain links TRBV19 with TRBJ2-1, with 7 bases matching TRBD1. The CDR3 is 15 residues long. The V gene end was trimmed by 3 bases and the J gene end by 8 bases; junction bases not matched to a gene: 10. Germline V gene lookup returns CDR1 LNHDA and CDR2 SQIVND (reference sequence). In nucleotides, the CDR3 is TGTGCCAGTAGTATCCGCCCCGGGACAGTTCATGAGCAGTTCTTC. The encoded protein is CASSIRPGTVHEQFF.

This chain joins TRBV29-1 and TRBJ1-1, with 8 bases aligning to TRBD1. This CDR3 comprises 14 residues. The V and J ends lost 3 bases and 1 base, in that order; junction bases with no gene match: 4. Per germline, CDR1 SQVTM and CDR2 ANQGSEA. The CDR3 DNA reads TGCAGCGTTGACCGTGGACAGGGGAACACTGAAGCTTTCTTT. Translated: CSVDRGQGNTEAFF.

For this clone: This same CDR3 is encoded by further DNA sequences in the sample. This rearrangement joins TRBV7-9 to TRBJ2-7, with 9 bases that match TRBD1. V lost 4 bases and J lost 1; bases outside the gene matches: 2. Germline loops: CDR1 SEHNR, CDR2 FQNEAQ (reference sequence). The CDR3 is 14 residues long. The chain's CDR3 is CASSSDRGSYEQYF. The CDR3 bases are TGTGCCAGCAGCTCGGACAGGGGTTCCTACGAGCAGTACTTC.

The chain has TRBV5-4 and TRBJ2-3; the match to TRBD2 covers 11 bases. The germline CDR1 and CDR2 sequences are SGHNT and YYREEE (reference sequence). This CDR3 contains 16 residues. V lost 4 bases, J lost 2 bases, and 6 bases stayed unmatched. The CDR3 DNA is TGTGCCAGCAGCGTGGGACTAGCGGATAACACAGATACGCAGTATTTT. Translated, it gives CASSVGLADNTDTQYF.

This rearrangement joins TRBV7-3 to TRBJ2-2; 7 positions agree with TRBD1. V shed 3 bases and J 0 bases; nucleotides not matched to a gene: 1. CDR1 is SGHTA and CDR2 is FQGTGA in the germline V gene. This CDR3 contains 15 residues. The CDR3 bases are TGTGCCAGCAGCTTGGACAGGACGAACACCGGGGAGCTGTTTTTT. Translating gives CASSLDRTNTGELFF.

CDR3 in amino acids: CASSSKDRGQSGSDFSEQFF. CDR3 DNA sequence: TGTGCCAGCAGCTCGAAAGACAGGGGGCAGAGCGGGAGTGATTTCAGTGAGCAGTTCTTC. This chain connects TRBV11-3 to TRBJ2-1, with 10 positions matching TRBD1. The CDR3 is made up of 20 amino acids. The V gene's germline CDR1 is SGHNT and CDR2 YENEEA. V dropped 4 bases and J dropped 9; count of bases not matched to a gene: 24.

The chain is built from TRBV9 and TRBJ2-1; D not certain. V was pared by 3 bases and J by 9 bases, with 13 bases between. The CDR3 is 13 amino acids. The germline CDR1 and CDR2 sequences are SGDLS and YYNGEE. In DNA, the CDR3 is TGTGCCAGCAGCGCTCATAGTTTCCCTGAGCAGTTCTTC. It specifies CASSAHSFPEQFF. The full variable domain, in which reference TRBV9 and TRBJ2-1 provide the parts outside the CDR3, is DSGVTQTPKHLITATGQRVTLRCSPRSGDLSVYWYQQSLDQGLQFLIQYYNGEERAKGNILERFSAQQFPDLHSELNLSSLELGDSALYFCASSAHSFPEQFFGPGTRLTVL.

A single count supports this clone. This chain uses TRBV9 with TRBJ2-2; 9 bases line up with TRBD2. The CDR3 loop spans 17 amino acids. Germline CDR1 reads SGDLS; CDR2 reads YYNGEE. The V segment lost 0 bases and the J segment 8 bases; nucleotides outside the gene matches: 11. The CDR3 nucleotides read TGTGCCAGCAGCGTAGCGGTGCGGGAGGGCCTACGTGGGGAGCTGTTTTTT. Translating it yields CASSVAVREGLRGELFF.

The CDR3 coding sequence is TGTGCCAGCAGTTCCAGCGGAGCCTACAATGAGCAGTTCTTC. Translated, it gives CASSSSGAYNEQFF. The chain employs TRBV28 and TRBJ2-1, with D maybe TRBD2 (5 bases). CDR1 is MDHEN, CDR2 SYDVKM, per germline. The CDR3 sequence is 14 residues long. V lost 4 bases and J lost 2, with 9 bases in between.

This clone was seen once. The chain joins TRBV7-9 to TRBJ1-2; D call uncertain. CDR1 and CDR2 from the germline V gene are SEHNR and FQNEAQ (reference sequence). V lost 0 bases to trimming and J lost 5 bases, with 10 bases between them. There are 14 residues in the CDR3. As DNA, the CDR3 is TGTGCCAGCAGCTTAGCGGATAGGCGTTATGGCTACACCTTC. Protein sequence: CASSLADRRYGYTF.

CDR3 bases: TGTGCCAGCAGTCCGGGACTAGAATACAATGAGCAGTTCTTC. Its protein is CASSPGLEYNEQFF. The V and J genes are TRBV27 and TRBJ2-1; TRBD2 agrees at 8 bases. Germline V lookup: CDR1 MNHEY, CDR2 SMNVEV (reference sequence). The CDR3 runs to 14 residues. The ends lost 5 bases at V and 4 bases at J; junction bases unmatched: 4.

The V gene is TRBV6-4, the J gene TRBJ1-5; D is unresolved. V dropped 6 bases and J dropped 5 bases, with 14 bases sitting between them. CDR1 is MRHNA and CDR2 is SNTAGT in the germline V gene. The CDR3 covers 14 residues. The CDR3 spells CASSNLGGDQPQHF. DNA of the CDR3: TGTGCCAGCAGCAATCTAGGAGGAGATCAGCCCCAGCATTTT.

A word on this clone: Other DNA sequences in this specimen translate into the identical CDR3. The chain has TRBV27 and TRBJ1-2; 8 positions match TRBD1. CDR3 length: 13 amino acids. CDR1 is MNHEY and CDR2 is SMNVEV in the germline V gene (reference sequence). Trimming removed 4 bases from V and 4 bases from J; junction bases left unmatched: 2. The CDR3 DNA follows: TGTGCCAGCAGTTACACAGGGGGCTATGGCTACACCTTC. Residues: CASSYTGGYGYTF.

On this clone: The sample carries other DNA sequences with the same CDR3. The chain uses TRBV29-1 and TRBJ1-2; no firm D call. Germline V lookup: CDR1 SQVTM, CDR2 ANQGSEA. Trimming took off 4 bases at V and 8 bases at J, with 5 bases between the two ends. The CDR3 is made up of 9 amino acids. The CDR3 reads CSVAGGYTF. CDR3 nucleotide sequence: TGCAGCGTTGCTGGCGGCTACACCTTC.

The chain combines TRBV4-1 with TRBJ2-5, with 7 bases fitting TRBD1. Germline CDR1 MGHRA, CDR2 YSYEKL. After removal of 3 bases from V and 2 bases from J, the junction contained 9 bases not matched to a gene. The CDR3 totals 16 residues. The CDR3 here is CASSQDSRDRQETQYF. As DNA, the CDR3 is TGCGCCAGCAGCCAGGACAGCCGGGACAGACAAGAGACCCAGTACTTC.

This clone turned up a few times. The chain employs TRBV4-1 and TRBJ1-1, with D tentatively TRBD1 (5 bases). CDR1 is MGHRA, CDR2 YSYEKL, per germline. V was clipped by 4 bases and J by 1 base, with 10 bases between them. The CDR3 sequence is 14 residues long. CDR3 sequence reads: CASSLTTGNTEAFF. CDR3 nucleotide sequence: TGCGCCAGCAGCCTAACCACAGGGAACACTGAAGCTTTCTTT.